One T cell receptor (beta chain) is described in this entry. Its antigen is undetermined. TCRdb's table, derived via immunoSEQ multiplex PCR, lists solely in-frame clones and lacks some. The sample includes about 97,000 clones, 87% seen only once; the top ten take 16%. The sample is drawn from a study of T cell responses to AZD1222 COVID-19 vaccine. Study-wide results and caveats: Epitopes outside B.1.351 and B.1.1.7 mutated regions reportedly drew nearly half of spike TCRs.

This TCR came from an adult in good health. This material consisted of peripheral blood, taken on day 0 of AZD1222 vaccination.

CDR3 region: CASSLGSGTYEQYF. The CDR3 bases are TGTGCCAGCAGCTTGGGTAGCGGGACCTACGAGCAGTACTTC. The chain employs TRBV5-8 and TRBJ2-7; 8 nucleotides agree with TRBD2. Germline V lookup: CDR1 SGHTS, CDR2 YDEGEE. The CDR3 sequence is 14 residues long. The V and J ends lost 0 bases and 2 bases, in that order; junction bases with no gene match: 1.